Shown below are 9 T cell receptor beta chains from a single sample sequenced in a study of identical twins. TCRdb re-derived calls from the 5' RACE reads in MiXCR, one entry per CDR3 protein. The repertoire holds hundreds of thousands of distinct CDR3 sequences, with 21% as singletons. In addition, the sample was reused for a study of T cells expressing NK-cell markers.

Sequencing was done on a sample of PBMCs. Receptors originate from a woman under 30 in good health.

This clonotype was observed a handful of times. This rearrangement joins TRBV10-3 to TRBJ2-5; 10 bases match TRBD1. Germline V gives CDR1 ENHRY, CDR2 SYGVKD. The CDR3 extends over 13 amino acids. The V segment lost 10 bases and the J segment 3 bases; nucleotides outside the gene matches: 5. The CDR3 is CASQGQGKETQYF. DNA for the CDR3: TGTGCCAGCCAGGGACAGGGGAAAGAGACCCAGTACTTC.

The chain couples TRBV12-3 or TRBV12-4 to TRBJ1-5, with 7 positions matching TRBD1. Unmatched junction bases numbered 6, after V lost 6 bases and J lost 4 bases. CDR3 length: 14 residues. The CDR3 nucleotides are TGTGCCAGCAGCAGGGACAGCGCGAATCAGCCCCAGCATTTT. It codes for CASSRDSANQPQHF.

This clonotype has ten or more counts. The chain recombines TRBV12-3 or TRBV12-4 with TRBJ2-7; D not resolved. With 7 bases removed from V and 7 bases from J, the gap between germline ends came to 11 bases. This CDR3 is 11 amino acids long. The CDR3 sequence: CASTLNGEQYF. The DNA for the CDR3 is TGTGCCAGCACGCTAAATGGGGAGCAGTACTTC.

The chain combines TRBV7-3 with TRBJ2-3, with 7 bases fitting TRBD2. Unmatched junction bases numbered 6, after V lost 7 bases and J lost 5 bases. Per the germline V gene, CDR1 is SGHTA and CDR2 is FQGTGA. The CDR3 runs 13 residues. The CDR3 sequence is CASTRTSVDTQYF. As DNA, the CDR3 is TGTGCCAGCACCCGGACTAGTGTAGATACGCAGTATTTT.

V gene TRBV10-3 combines with J gene TRBJ2-2; D remains ambiguous. The germline V gene has CDR1 ENHRY and CDR2 SYGVKD. V was cut by 6 bases and J by 6 bases, with 11 bases left in between. The CDR3 is made up of 13 amino acids. The CDR3 is CAIRDHQAGELFF. CDR3 bases: TGTGCCATCAGGGACCACCAGGCCGGGGAGCTGTTTTTT.

This clonotype has only a few counts. The V gene is TRBV27, the J gene TRBJ2-3; 10 nucleotides agree with TRBD2. There are 16 residues in the CDR3. V trimming: 5 bases; J trimming: 2 bases; junction bases outside the gene matches: 7. Germline CDR1 MNHEY, CDR2 SMNVEV (reference sequence). Here the CDR3 reads CASSPLAGAFTDTQYF. Here the CDR3 DNA reads TGTGCCAGCAGTCCCCTAGCGGGGGCCTTCACAGATACGCAGTATTTT.

The chain has TRBV11-1 and TRBJ2-7, with 9 bases aligning to TRBD1. Germline CDR1 SGHAT, CDR2 FQDESV (reference sequence). There are 14 residues in the CDR3. V lost 2 bases and J lost 5; bases outside the gene matches: 4. The CDR3 region has the DNA TGTGCCAGCAGCTTAAGGGACAGGGACCACGAGCAGTACTTC. Translating it yields CASSLRDRDHEQYF.

Only a few counts were recorded for this clonotype. The rearrangement uses TRBV5-1 and TRBJ1-6, with no clear D. This CDR3 spans 13 amino acids. V shed 4 bases and J shed 7 bases, with 9 bases lying between them. Looked up from germline, CDR1 is SGHRS and CDR2 is YFSETQ. The CDR3 loop is CASSPTENSPLHF. CDR3 in DNA: TGCGCCAGCAGCCCAACGGAGAATTCACCCCTCCACTTT.

This clonotype showed up just once. The CDR3 loop is CSARQQGASSYEQYF. CDR3 sequence (DNA): TGCAGTGCTAGACAACAGGGGGCAAGCTCCTACGAGCAGTACTTC. The chain recombines TRBV20-1 with TRBJ2-7; 9 bases fit TRBD1. The CDR3 loop spans 15 amino acids. V dropped 2 bases and J dropped 0; count of bases not matched to a gene: 5. In germline, CDR1 is DFQATT, CDR2 SNEGSKA (reference sequence).